These 15 T cell receptor beta chains were sequenced from one sample in a study of blood T cell repertoires in COVID-19. Using immunoSEQ multiplex PCR, the repertoire was profiled, and TCRdb retains in-frame clones only, with some absent. Of 70,000 or so clones detected, approximately 80% appear once; the ten largest clones hold just under 15%. Sequencing was performed on peripheral blood. All receptors derive from a man in his sixties with COVID-19, enrolled during active disease.

The rearrangement uses TRBV9 and TRBJ2-7; TRBD2 is a possible D gene (7 bases). V was trimmed by 3 bases and J by 3 bases, leaving 16 bases between them. Per germline, CDR1 SGDLS and CDR2 YYNGEE. This CDR3 has 15 amino acids. CDR3 residues: CASSAVGGPYYEQYF. The CDR3 DNA is TGTGCCAGCAGCGCGGTCGGGGGGCCGTACTACGAGCAGTACTTC.

The V gene is TRBV19, the J gene TRBJ1-2; tentatively, D is TRBD1 (5 bases). The CDR3 is 16 amino acids. The germline gives CDR1 LNHDA, CDR2 SQIVND (reference sequence). Trimming stripped 5 bases from V and 5 bases from J, with 21 bases between. CDR3 loop: CASSFEPGGNLYGYTF. In DNA form, the CDR3 reads TGTGCCAGTAGTTTTGAGCCGGGGGGAAACCTATATGGCTACACCTTC.

This chain joins TRBV30 and TRBJ2-3; possibly TRBD1 for D (5 bases). The CDR3 has 17 amino acids. Germline lookup yields CDR1 GTSNPN and CDR2 SVGIG (reference sequence). The ends were cut back, 3 bases at V and 0 bases at J, with 19 bases in the middle. For the CDR3, the DNA is TGTGCCTGGAGCGTGAGTAGGACACCGTCTAGCACAGATACGCAGTATTTT. This codes for CAWSVSRTPSSTDTQYF.

This clone was seen a handful of times. The chain has TRBV3-1 (or the pseudogene TRBV3-2) and TRBJ1-1; no definite D call. CDR1 is LGHDT and CDR2 is YNNKEL in the germline V gene (reference sequence). Trimming pared 0 bases from V and 4 bases from J, leaving 9 bases between. CDR3 length equals 14 residues. DNA of the CDR3: TGTGCCAGCAGCCAAGAAGCATCCCGCACTGAAGCTTTCTTT. Its translation: CASSQEASRTEAFF.

J is TRBJ1-1 and V is TRBV6-1; 7 bases align to TRBD1. Germline CDR1 MNHNS, CDR2 SASEGT. Germline trimming cut 2 bases from V and 3 bases from J; bases unmatched to any gene: 6. The CDR3 consists of 15 residues. This CDR3 is CASSESFTGDTEAFF. As DNA, the CDR3 is TGTGCCAGCAGTGAATCTTTCACAGGGGACACTGAAGCTTTCTTT.

This clone was counted between two and nine times. The V call is TRBV18, the J call TRBJ2-3; D gene uncertain. The CDR3 runs 14 residues. Trimming removed 0 bases from V and 2 bases from J, with 6 bases in between. CDR1 and CDR2 from the germline V gene are KGHSH and LQKENI. The CDR3 DNA follows: TGTGCCAGCTCACCACCCAGTTCCACAGATACGCAGTATTTT. Translation gives CASSPPSSTDTQYF.

The genes are TRBV7-2 and TRBJ2-7; TRBD1 matches at 10 bases. The ends lost 4 bases at V and 2 bases at J; junction bases unmatched: 2. The CDR3 loop spans 14 amino acids. The V gene's germline CDR1 is SGHTA and CDR2 FQGNSA. CDR3 coding DNA: TGTGCCAGCAGCTGGGACAGGGGCCCCTACGAGCAGTACTTC. Amino acid sequence: CASSWDRGPYEQYF.

The rearrangement joins TRBV6-5 to TRBJ1-5; D unclear. CDR1 and CDR2 from the germline V gene are MNHEY and SVGAGI. Trimming cost V 8 bases and J 4 bases, with 6 bases left between them. The CDR3 consists of 11 residues. CDR3 DNA: TGTGCCAGCGGACTTAATCAGCCCCAGCATTTT. Encoded protein: CASGLNQPQHF.

V gene TRBV2 combines with J gene TRBJ2-3; 8 nucleotides agree with TRBD1. The CDR3 loop spans 15 amino acids. J was trimmed by 4 bases and V by 7 bases; bases with no gene match: 10. Germline CDR1 reads SNHLY; CDR2 reads FYNNEI. The CDR3 reads CASNRQGSVADTQYF. The CDR3 DNA reads TGTGCCAGCAATCGACAGGGGAGCGTCGCAGATACGCAGTATTTT.

The rearrangement links TRBV7-9 to TRBJ1-2; D is ambiguous. CDR3 length: 15 amino acids. Per the germline V gene, CDR1 is SEHNR and CDR2 is FQNEAQ (reference sequence). Trimming stripped 4 bases from V and 2 bases from J, with 14 bases between. The DNA of the CDR3 is TGTGCCAGCAGCTCCGCCTTGGGCGTGAACTATGGCTACACCTTC. It specifies CASSSALGVNYGYTF.

A few counts support this clone. The chain has TRBV5-1 and TRBJ2-7; D is possibly TRBD2 (5 bases). The germline V and J ends were trimmed by 0 bases and 0 bases, with 10 bases remaining between them. The CDR3 has 15 amino acids. The germline V gene has CDR1 SGHRS and CDR2 YFSETQ. CDR3 in DNA: TGCGCCAGCAGCTTGGCAGCGGCCCACTCCTACGAGCAGTACTTC. The encoded protein is CASSLAAAHSYEQYF.

This sequence joins TRBV7-3 and TRBJ2-7, with 12 bases aligning to TRBD1. The CDR3 covers 15 residues. Trimming took 4 bases from V and 5 from J; bases not matched to a gene: 6. Per the germline V gene, CDR1 is SGHTA and CDR2 is FQGTGA. CDR3 in DNA: TGTGCCAGCAGCTGGGGACAGGGGGCGGACCACGAGCAGTACTTC. The encoded protein is CASSWGQGADHEQYF.

This clone was counted once. The V and J genes are TRBV5-1 and TRBJ2-7; possible D gene TRBD1, 5 bases. The CDR3 runs 12 residues. V was pared by 5 bases and J by 5 bases, with 11 bases between. Germline V lookup: CDR1 SGHRS, CDR2 YFSETQ. The CDR3 protein is CASRQKGDEQYF. The CDR3 nucleotides are TGCGCCAGCAGGCAAAAAGGGGACGAGCAGTACTTC.

This chain connects TRBV19 to TRBJ1-2; D possibly corresponds to TRBD1 (5 bases). With 3 bases removed from V and 7 bases from J, the gap between germline ends came to 6 bases. This CDR3 has 11 amino acids. Looked up from germline, CDR1 is LNHDA and CDR2 is SQIVND (reference sequence). The CDR3 nucleotides are TGTGCCAGTAGTATCGGGGGTGGCTACACCTTC. Protein product: CASSIGGGYTF. Full variable domain (outside the CDR3, taken from reference TRBV19 and TRBJ1-2): DGGITQSPKYLFRKEGQNVTLSCEQNLNHDAMYWYRQDPGQGLRLIYYSQIVNDFQKGDIAEGYSVSREKKESFPLTVTSAQKNPTAFYLCASSIGGGYTFGSGTRLTVV.

DNA of the CDR3: TGTGCCAGCAGTTACCGCCAAGGACAGCTTGATGGCTACACCTTC. Translated, it gives CASSYRQGQLDGYTF. The genes are TRBV6-2 or TRBV6-3 and TRBJ1-2; TRBD1 is a possible D gene (6 bases). Germline loops: CDR1 MNHEY, CDR2 SVGEGT. The CDR3 loop spans 15 amino acids. Trimming removed 2 bases from V and 6 bases from J, with 16 bases in between.